This entry lists 27 T cell receptor beta chains sequenced from one sample in a study of blood T cell repertoires in COVID-19. The data were produced by immunoSEQ multiplex PCR, yet TCRdb's version contains in-frame clones alone and is incomplete. The sample comprises some 200,000 clones, 70% to 90% of which are singletons, and 3.5% to 4.5% rests with the top ten. The sequencing input was peripheral blood. The receptors here all came from a man aged 50 to 59 with acute or convalescent COVID-19.

The chain couples TRBV5-1 to TRBJ2-6; 7 bases line up with TRBD1. Germline V gene sequence: CDR1 SGHRS, CDR2 YFSETQ. J gave up 1 base and V 4 bases, and 2 bases lay outside the gene matches. This CDR3 has 15 residues. CDR3 nucleotides: TGCGCCAGCAGCCAGACAGGGTCTGGGGCCAACGTCCTGACTTTC. It translates to CASSQTGSGANVLTF.

This chain uses TRBV4-2 with TRBJ2-3; weak D call: TRBD1 (5 bases). The CDR3 is 16 amino acids. V lost 0 bases, J lost 2 bases, and 12 bases lay in between. Germline CDR1 reads LGHNA; CDR2 reads YNFKEQ. The CDR3 sequence: CASSQDLRGSTDTQYF. The CDR3 DNA is TGTGCCAGCAGCCAAGATCTAAGGGGCTCCACAGATACGCAGTATTTT.

The genes are TRBV19 and TRBJ1-4, with a weak D call TRBD1 (5 bases). Germline V CDR1 and CDR2: LNHDA, SQIVND (reference sequence). This CDR3 comprises 15 residues. V was shortened by 5 bases and J by 3 bases, with 13 bases between the two germline ends. The CDR3 protein is CASSPTTVPNEKLFF. The CDR3, as DNA: TGTGCCAGTAGTCCTACGACAGTCCCTAATGAAAAACTGTTTTTT.

The V gene is TRBV19, the J gene TRBJ1-6; D unresolved. The CDR3 sequence is 14 residues long. The germline CDR1 and CDR2 sequences are LNHDA and SQIVND (reference sequence). Trimming removed 4 bases from V and 3 bases from J, with 7 bases in between. The chain's CDR3 is CASSSGLYNSPLHF. The CDR3 DNA reads as TGTGCCAGTAGTAGCGGGCTCTATAATTCACCCCTCCACTTT.

The chain joins TRBV9 to TRBJ2-6; a possible D gene is TRBD2 (6 bases). The CDR3 totals 16 residues. The V end was cut by 0 bases, the J end by 2 bases, with 9 bases between. Germline V lookup: CDR1 SGDLS, CDR2 YYNGEE. CDR3 residues: CASSVAAGTGANVLTF. In nucleotides, the CDR3 is TGTGCCAGCAGCGTAGCGGCGGGGACTGGGGCCAACGTCCTGACTTTC.

This clone was observed a single time. The V gene is TRBV2, the J gene TRBJ1-6; D is possibly TRBD1 (5 bases). Germline loops: CDR1 SNHLY, CDR2 FYNNEI. V gave up 6 bases and J gave up 7 bases, with 19 bases separating them. CDR3 size: 16 residues. The chain's CDR3 is CASSGGTGYENSPLHF. CDR3 DNA sequence: TGTGCCAGCAGCGGGGGAACAGGTTATGAGAATTCACCCCTCCACTTT.

V gene TRBV7-9 combines with J gene TRBJ1-1; D not certain. The germline V and J ends were trimmed by 5 bases and 4 bases, with 14 bases remaining between them. Germline CDR1 and CDR2: SEHNR and FQNEAQ (reference sequence). The CDR3 spans 14 residues. As DNA, the CDR3 is TGTGCCAGCAGCCCCCGGGGAGGCGGCACTGAAGCTTTCTTT. Translating it yields CASSPRGGGTEAFF.

CDR3 sequence (DNA): TGTGCCAGCAGGGGCGGGCCGACGAACTATGGCTACACCTTC. It translates to CASRGGPTNYGYTF. The chain is built from TRBV2 and TRBJ1-2; unclear D gene. This CDR3 is 14 amino acids long. Germline lookup yields CDR1 SNHLY and CDR2 FYNNEI. With 6 bases removed from V and 2 bases from J, the gap between germline ends came to 13 bases.

This chain uses TRBV5-4 with TRBJ1-2; 7 bases map to TRBD1. J lost 4 bases, V lost 4 bases, and 10 bases had no gene match. This CDR3 is built from 15 residues. Per the germline V gene, CDR1 is SGHNT and CDR2 is YYREEE (reference sequence). The CDR3 loop reads CASSPSDRAAYGYTF. In DNA form, the CDR3 reads TGTGCCAGCAGCCCGAGCGACAGGGCCGCCTATGGCTACACCTTC.

The V and J genes are TRBV2 and TRBJ1-1; D not resolved. The V gene lost 6 bases and the J gene lost 3 bases, with 11 bases spanning the gap. The CDR3 has 13 amino acids. Germline V gives CDR1 SNHLY, CDR2 FYNNEI. The CDR3 DNA follows: TGTGCCAGCAGGCCGGACGGGGACACTGAAGCTTTCTTT. Its translation is CASRPDGDTEAFF.

The genes are TRBV6-5 and TRBJ2-7, with a tentative D call TRBD1 (5 bases). The V end was cut by 7 bases, the J end by 3 bases, with 16 bases between. The CDR3 has 14 residues. Germline V gene data show CDR1 as MNHEY and CDR2 as SVGAGI. CDR3 nucleotides: TGTGCCAGCACCAGCTCTGGGGCTAGCTACGAGCAGTACTTC. Residues: CASTSSGASYEQYF.

The V call is TRBV2, the J call TRBJ1-5; TRBD1 aligns across 7 bases. Germline CDR1 reads SNHLY; CDR2 reads FYNNEI. CDR3 length: 14 residues. Trimming removed 7 bases from V and 2 bases from J; junction bases left unmatched: 5. CDR3 coding DNA: TGTGCCAGCACCAACAGGGGAGGCAATCAGCCCCAGCATTTT. It specifies CASTNRGGNQPQHF.

DNA of the CDR3: TGTGCCAGCAGCGTCCCACGCGGGACAGGGAACACTGAAGCTTTCTTT. It encodes CASSVPRGTGNTEAFF. The chain has TRBV9 and TRBJ1-1; TRBD1 agrees at 8 bases. The junction had 7 bases not matched to a gene; V was cut back by 2 bases and J by 1 base. This CDR3 spans 16 amino acids. Germline V gene lookup returns CDR1 SGDLS and CDR2 YYNGEE.

V gene TRBV3-1 (or the pseudogene TRBV3-2) combines with J gene TRBJ1-1; D ambiguous. V gave up 1 base and J gave up 4 bases, with 4 bases separating them. The germline V gene has CDR1 LGHDT and CDR2 YNNKEL (reference sequence). This CDR3 spans 12 amino acids. In DNA, the CDR3 is TGTGCCAGCAGCCAAGCCCGCACTGAAGCTTTCTTT. Translation: CASSQARTEAFF.

This chain uses TRBV10-1 with TRBJ2-3, with 8 bases matching TRBD2. The CDR3 covers 16 residues. From germline, CDR1 is WNHNN and CDR2 SYGVQD (reference sequence). With 3 bases clipped from V and 2 bases from J, the junction kept 7 bases outside the gene matches. CDR3 sequence: CASSDQSGGVTDTQYF. The CDR3, as DNA: TGCGCCAGCAGTGATCAAAGCGGGGGAGTCACAGATACGCAGTATTTT.

The rearrangement joins TRBV10-1 to TRBJ1-1, with D perhaps matching TRBD1 (5 bases). Germline CDR1 WNHNN, CDR2 SYGVQD (reference sequence). V was trimmed by 4 bases and J by 5 bases, leaving 20 bases between them. This CDR3 has 16 amino acids. CDR3 bases: TGCGCCAGCAGTGGGACCGGGACGGAGGGTGGGACTGAAGCTTTCTTT. Encoded protein: CASSGTGTEGGTEAFF.

This clone has more than one count but fewer than ten. The chain uses TRBV5-1 and TRBJ1-2; possible D gene TRBD1, 6 bases. Germline values: CDR1 SGHRS, CDR2 YFSETQ. CDR3 size: 13 residues. V lost 0 bases, J lost 7 bases, and 10 bases lay in between. CDR3 amino acids: CASSLGAGVGYTF. DNA of the CDR3: TGCGCCAGCAGCTTGGGGGCAGGGGTTGGCTACACCTTC.

This chain connects TRBV23-1 to TRBJ1-2; TRBD1 agrees at 9 bases. TRBV23-1 falls under the ORF class, with uncertain function. CDR3 length: 15 residues. After removal of 0 bases from V and 10 bases from J, the junction contained 9 bases not matched to a gene. CDR3 bases: TGCGCCAGCAGTCAATCGGGGACAGGGCTTCTTTACTACACCTTC. Encoded protein: CASSQSGTGLLYYTF.

The rearrangement joins TRBV6-1 to TRBJ2-7; D ambiguous. Germline loops: CDR1 MNHNS, CDR2 SASEGT. The CDR3 runs 12 residues. V lost 2 bases and J lost 3, with 5 bases in between. CDR3 loop: CASSEPSYEQYF. The CDR3 DNA reads as TGTGCCAGCAGTGAACCGAGCTACGAGCAGTACTTC.

V gene TRBV27 combines with J gene TRBJ2-2, with TRBD1 identical over 11 bases. The CDR3 covers 17 residues. Losses at the gene ends were 2 bases for V and 5 bases for J; bases not matched to a gene: 7. Germline V lookup: CDR1 MNHEY, CDR2 SMNVEV (reference sequence). The CDR3 DNA reads TGTGCCAGCAGTTTAAGGGACAGGGGGATTGGAACCGGGGAGCTGTTTTTT. Translation: CASSLRDRGIGTGELFF.

The chain recombines TRBV10-1 with TRBJ1-2; D is possibly TRBD1 (5 bases). Trimming pared 4 bases from V and 7 bases from J, leaving 16 bases between. The CDR3 has 14 amino acids. The germline CDR1 and CDR2 sequences are WNHNN and SYGVQD (reference sequence). CDR3 DNA: TGCGCCAGCAGTGGGTCAGCAGGGATGAGTGGCTACACCTTC. Translation: CASSGSAGMSGYTF.

V usage is TRBV30 and J usage is TRBJ1-5, with a possible D match to TRBD1 (6 bases). V dropped 3 bases and J dropped 1 base, with 13 bases sitting between them. The CDR3 has 15 amino acids. The germline V gene has CDR1 GTSNPN and CDR2 SVGIG (reference sequence). The chain's CDR3 is CAWSRGSSSNQPQHF. CDR3 DNA sequence: TGTGCCTGGAGCAGGGGAAGTTCCAGCAATCAGCCCCAGCATTTT. The full variable domain, in which reference TRBV30 and TRBJ1-5 provide the parts outside the CDR3, is SQTIHQWPATLVQPVGSPLSLECTVEGTSNPNLYWYRQAAGRGLQLLFYSVGIGQISSEVPQNLSASRPQDRQFILSSKKLLLSDSGFYLCAWSRGSSSNQPQHFGDGTRLSIL.

This clone has only a few counts. The chain carries TRBV6-1 and TRBJ1-5; 9 nucleotides match TRBD1. CDR1 MNHNS and CDR2 SASEGT come from the germline V gene. This CDR3 region has 15 residues. With 2 bases clipped from V and 4 bases from J, the junction kept 3 bases outside the gene matches. The CDR3 DNA follows: TGTGCCAGCAGTGAACCGGGACAGGGTAATCAGCCCCAGCATTTT. This translates into CASSEPGQGNQPQHF.

This chain connects TRBV30 to TRBJ1-6; D remains unclear. V gave up 0 bases and J gave up 8 bases, with 17 bases separating them. The CDR3 totals 16 residues. Per the germline V gene, CDR1 is GTSNPN and CDR2 is SVGIG (reference sequence). The CDR3 nucleotides read TGTGCCTGGAGTGTACATCGGGTCCTCCGGGATTCACCCCTCCACTTT. Translated: CAWSVHRVLRDSPLHF.

This clone was observed at least ten times. The chain couples TRBV7-9 to TRBJ1-5; the D is unclear. The CDR3 has 13 residues. Trimming took 1 base from V and 6 from J, leaving 7 bases between them. Germline V CDR1 and CDR2: SEHNR, FQNEAQ (reference sequence). The CDR3 sequence is CASSLDGRQPQHF. The CDR3 DNA is TGTGCCAGCAGCTTAGATGGGCGTCAGCCCCAGCATTTT.

This clone was counted between two and nine times. This sequence joins TRBV5-6 and TRBJ2-5; 7 nucleotides line up with TRBD1. The CDR3 is 14 residues long. CDR1 is SGHDT, CDR2 YYEEEE, per germline. Trimming took 4 bases from V and 1 from J; bases not matched to a gene: 4. The CDR3 loop reads CASSVQGLQETQYF. The DNA for the CDR3 is TGTGCCAGCAGCGTACAGGGGCTCCAAGAGACCCAGTACTTC.

The J gene is TRBJ2-4, the V gene TRBV19; D call uncertain. CDR1 is LNHDA and CDR2 is SQIVND in the germline V gene (reference sequence). This CDR3 comprises 13 residues. Deletions cut 2 bases from V and 4 bases from J, with 6 bases between. As DNA, the CDR3 is TGTGCCAGTAGTATAAACAGAAAAAACATTCAGTACTTC. Its protein is CASSINRKNIQYF.